This T cell receptor beta chain derives from a study of blood T cells in healthy people across ages. A second about 6 to 12 cycle PCR used barcoded and J-beta primers. TCRdb reanalysed the 5' RACE reads using MiXCR and keeps one entry per CDR3 protein. The table shows over 750,000 distinct CDR3 sequences, with around a quarter occurring only once. This clonotype came up a few times. Its antigen remains unknown. Study-wide points: The unsorted PBMCs prevented any conclusive comparison of naive versus antigen-experienced cells.

Germline V gene data show CDR1 as MGHRA and CDR2 as YSYEKL. Trimming left V 1 base short and J 1 base short, with 7 bases between. CDR3 length: 14 residues. The same data also contributed to another study, on T cells of mothers and their children.

The V and J genes are TRBV4-1 and TRBJ2-5, with D hard to call. The sequenced sample consisted of blood. The clonotype comes from a boy aged 5-17 years in good health. CDR3 protein: CASSQGGSQETQYF. The CDR3 nucleotides read TGCGCCAGCAGCCAAGGCGGCAGCCAAGAGACCCAGTACTTC.